Detailed here is one T cell receptor beta chain. The antigen is unknown. The authors produced TCR alpha and TCR beta cDNA libraries with sample barcodes and UMIs by 5'RACE using constant-segment primers. TCRdb reprocessed the 5' RACE reads with MiXCR, giving one entry per CDR3 protein. The sample records under 700,000 distinct CDR3 sequences, roughly 22% being singletons. The data are from a study of T-cell memory formation after mild COVID-19. For the study at large: Largely donor-specific sequence clusters came from a couple of donors.

Trimming pared 0 bases from V and 3 bases from J, leaving 13 bases between. The CDR3 contains 15 residues. Germline V gives CDR1 SGDLS, CDR2 YYNGEE. General study findings and limits: For contracting clones, CD4+ ones sat mainly in CM and EM, CD8+ in EMRA. In pre-infection memory, a portion of responding clones appeared, which suggested that cross-reactive memory joined.

The sample comprised PBMCs or a T cell subset sorted from them (not recorded which). This chain uses TRBV9 with TRBJ2-7, with a tentative D call TRBD1 (5 bases). The receptor was derived from an adult woman who had mild COVID-19 (a few samples of this study predate the infection). Cell type and time point are not known. CDR3 DNA: TGTGCCAGCAGCGTAGGGGCAGGGAAGGGCTACGAGCAGTACTTC. Protein sequence: CASSVGAGKGYEQYF.